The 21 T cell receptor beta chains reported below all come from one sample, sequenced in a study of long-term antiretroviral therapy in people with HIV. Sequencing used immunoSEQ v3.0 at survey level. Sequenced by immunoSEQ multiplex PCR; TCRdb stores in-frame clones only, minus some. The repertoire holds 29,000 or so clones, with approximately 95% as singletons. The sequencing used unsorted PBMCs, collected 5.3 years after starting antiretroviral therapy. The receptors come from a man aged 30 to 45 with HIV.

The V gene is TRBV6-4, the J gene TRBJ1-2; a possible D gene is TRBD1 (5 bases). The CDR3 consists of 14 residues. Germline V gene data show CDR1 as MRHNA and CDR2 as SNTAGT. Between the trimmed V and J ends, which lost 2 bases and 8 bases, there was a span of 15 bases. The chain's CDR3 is CASSDGTGVGGYTF. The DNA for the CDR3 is TGTGCCAGCAGTGACGGGACCGGCGTAGGGGGCTACACCTTC.

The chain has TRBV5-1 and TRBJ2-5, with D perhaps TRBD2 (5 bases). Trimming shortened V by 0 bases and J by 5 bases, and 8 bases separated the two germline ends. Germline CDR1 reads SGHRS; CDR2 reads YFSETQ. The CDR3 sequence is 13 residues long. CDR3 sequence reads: CASSLGSGETQYF. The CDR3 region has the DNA TGCGCCAGCAGCTTGGGATCGGGGGAGACCCAGTACTTC.

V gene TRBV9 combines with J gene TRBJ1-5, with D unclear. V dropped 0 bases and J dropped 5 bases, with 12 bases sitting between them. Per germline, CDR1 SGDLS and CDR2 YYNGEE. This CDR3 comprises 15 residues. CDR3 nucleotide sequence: TGTGCCAGCAGCGTAGGGGCAGGCCTGGATCAGCCCCAGCATTTT. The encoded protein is CASSVGAGLDQPQHF.

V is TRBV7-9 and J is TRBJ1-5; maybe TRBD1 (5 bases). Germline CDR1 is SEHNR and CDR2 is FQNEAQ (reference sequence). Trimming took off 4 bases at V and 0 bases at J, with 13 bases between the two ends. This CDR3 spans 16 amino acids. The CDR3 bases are TGTGCCAGCAGCTCCCTCAGGGAGGGTAGCAATCAGCCCCAGCATTTT. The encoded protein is CASSSLREGSNQPQHF.

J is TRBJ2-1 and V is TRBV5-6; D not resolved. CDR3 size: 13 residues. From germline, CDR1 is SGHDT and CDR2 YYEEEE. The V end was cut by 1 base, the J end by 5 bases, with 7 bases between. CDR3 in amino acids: CASSLTGNNEQFF. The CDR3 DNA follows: TGTGCCAGCAGCTTGACCGGTAACAATGAGCAGTTCTTC.

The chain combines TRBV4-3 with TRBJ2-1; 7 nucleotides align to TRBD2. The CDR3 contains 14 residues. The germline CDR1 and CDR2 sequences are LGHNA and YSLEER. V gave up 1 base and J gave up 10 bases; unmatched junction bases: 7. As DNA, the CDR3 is TGCGCCAGCAGCCAAGGTACCGCGGGGGTGGAGCAGTTCTTC. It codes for CASSQGTAGVEQFF.

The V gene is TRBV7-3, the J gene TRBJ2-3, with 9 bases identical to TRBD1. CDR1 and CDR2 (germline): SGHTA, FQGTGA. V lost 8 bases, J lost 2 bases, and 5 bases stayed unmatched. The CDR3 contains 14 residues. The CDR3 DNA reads TGTGCCAGCGGGACAGGGCAAGACACAGATACGCAGTATTTT. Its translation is CASGTGQDTDTQYF.

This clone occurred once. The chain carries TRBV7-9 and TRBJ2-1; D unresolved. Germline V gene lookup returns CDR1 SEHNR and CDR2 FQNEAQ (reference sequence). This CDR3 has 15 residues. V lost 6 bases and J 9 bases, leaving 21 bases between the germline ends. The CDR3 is CASRPNQRRATEQFF. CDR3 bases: TGTGCCAGCAGACCGAACCAGCGTCGGGCCACTGAGCAGTTCTTC. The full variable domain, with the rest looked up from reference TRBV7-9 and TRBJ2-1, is DTGVSQNPRHKITKRGQNVTFRCDPISEHNRLYWYRQTLGQGPEFLTYFQNEAQLEKSRLLSDRFSAERPKGSFSTLEIQRTEQGDSAMYLCASRPNQRRATEQFFGPGTRLTVL.

The CDR3 nucleotides read TGCGCCAGCAGCTTTGAAGCGGGCCCCTACGAGCAGTACTTC. Its protein is CASSFEAGPYEQYF. The V gene is TRBV5-1, the J gene TRBJ2-7; TRBD2 is a possible D gene (6 bases). V was clipped by 2 bases and J by 2 bases, with 11 bases between them. Germline values: CDR1 SGHRS, CDR2 YFSETQ. CDR3 length: 14 amino acids.

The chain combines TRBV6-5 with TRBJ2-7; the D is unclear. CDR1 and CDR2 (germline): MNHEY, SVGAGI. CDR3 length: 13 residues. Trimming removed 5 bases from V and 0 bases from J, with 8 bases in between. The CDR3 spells CASSGRVSYEQYF. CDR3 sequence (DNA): TGTGCCAGCAGTGGTCGGGTCTCCTACGAGCAGTACTTC.

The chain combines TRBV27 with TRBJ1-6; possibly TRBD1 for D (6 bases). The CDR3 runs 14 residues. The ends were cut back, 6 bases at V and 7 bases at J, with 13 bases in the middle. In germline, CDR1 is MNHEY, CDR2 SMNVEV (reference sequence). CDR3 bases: TGTGCCAGCAGCTTACAGGGTCGGAATTCACCCCTCCACTTT. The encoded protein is CASSLQGRNSPLHF.

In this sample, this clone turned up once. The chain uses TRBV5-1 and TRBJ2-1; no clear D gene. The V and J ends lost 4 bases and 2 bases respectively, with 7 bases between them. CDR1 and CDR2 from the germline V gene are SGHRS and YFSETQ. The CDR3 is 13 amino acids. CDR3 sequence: CASSPAPYNEQFF. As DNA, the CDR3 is TGCGCCAGCAGCCCCGCTCCCTACAATGAGCAGTTCTTC.

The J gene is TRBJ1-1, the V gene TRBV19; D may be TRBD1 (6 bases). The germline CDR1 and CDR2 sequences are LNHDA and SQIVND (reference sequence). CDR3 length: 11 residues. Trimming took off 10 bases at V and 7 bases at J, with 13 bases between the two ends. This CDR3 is CATRDNLEAFF. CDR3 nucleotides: TGTGCCACCCGGGACAACCTTGAAGCTTTCTTT.

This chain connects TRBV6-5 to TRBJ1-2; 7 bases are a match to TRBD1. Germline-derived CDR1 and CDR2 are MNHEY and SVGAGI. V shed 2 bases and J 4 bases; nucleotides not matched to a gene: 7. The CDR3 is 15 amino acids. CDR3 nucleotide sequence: TGTGCCAGCAGTTACACGCCTACAGGGGTCTATGGCTACACCTTC. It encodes CASSYTPTGVYGYTF.

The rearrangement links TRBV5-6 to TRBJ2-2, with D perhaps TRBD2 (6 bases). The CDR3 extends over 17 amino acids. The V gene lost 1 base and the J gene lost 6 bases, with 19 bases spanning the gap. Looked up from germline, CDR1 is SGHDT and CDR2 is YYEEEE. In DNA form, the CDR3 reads TGTGCCAGCAGCTTGTTGGGGGGTACAGGCGGGGCCGGGGAGCTGTTTTTT. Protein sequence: CASSLLGGTGGAGELFF.

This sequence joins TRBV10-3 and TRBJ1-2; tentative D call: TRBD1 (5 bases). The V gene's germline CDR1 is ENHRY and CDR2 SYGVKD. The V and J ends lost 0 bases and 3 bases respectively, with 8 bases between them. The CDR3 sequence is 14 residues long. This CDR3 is CAISESGVHYGYTF. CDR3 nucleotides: TGTGCCATCAGTGAGTCGGGGGTACACTATGGCTACACCTTC.

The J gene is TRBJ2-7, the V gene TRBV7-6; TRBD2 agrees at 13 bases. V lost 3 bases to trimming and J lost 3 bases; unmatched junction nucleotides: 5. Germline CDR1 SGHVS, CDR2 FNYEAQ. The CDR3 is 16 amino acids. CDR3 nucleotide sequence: TGTGCCAGCAGCTTGGGGACTAGCGGGAACTTCTACGAGCAGTACTTC. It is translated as CASSLGTSGNFYEQYF.

The CDR3, as DNA: TGTGCCAGCAGTGAGGGCGTCAGGTACGAGCAGTACTTC. Residues: CASSEGVRYEQYF. This rearrangement joins TRBV6-1 to TRBJ2-7, with D unclear. Germline-derived CDR1 and CDR2 are MNHNS and SASEGT. CDR3 length: 13 residues. V lost 3 bases and J lost 4, with 10 bases in between.

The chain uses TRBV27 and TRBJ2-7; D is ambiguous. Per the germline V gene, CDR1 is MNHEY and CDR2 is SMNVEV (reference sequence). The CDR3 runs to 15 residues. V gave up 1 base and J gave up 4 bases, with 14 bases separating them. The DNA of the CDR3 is TGTGCCAGCAGTTTATTTGGAGCCTCTAGGTACGAGCAGTACTTC. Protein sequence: CASSLFGASRYEQYF.

The CDR3 nucleotides read TGTGCCAGCAGTTCCGGACAGTTTTATGGCTACACCTTC. Protein product: CASSSGQFYGYTF. The V call is TRBV6-5, the J call TRBJ1-2; perhaps TRBD1 as D (6 bases). V lost 4 bases, J lost 5 bases, and 11 bases lay in between. The CDR3 sequence is 13 residues long. Per germline, CDR1 MNHEY and CDR2 SVGAGI.

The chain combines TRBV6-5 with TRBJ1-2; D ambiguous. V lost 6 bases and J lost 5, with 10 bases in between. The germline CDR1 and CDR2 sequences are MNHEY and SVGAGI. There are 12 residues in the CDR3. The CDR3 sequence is CASSFGGYGYTF. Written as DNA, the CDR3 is TGTGCCAGCAGCTTCGGCGGGTATGGCTACACCTTC.